These 5 T cell receptor beta chains share one sample of origin, sequenced in a study of molecular identifiers for immune sequencing clone quantification (dated by TCRdb to about 2018). The receptor library was made with PCR. TCRdb shows the sequencer as Illumina HiSeq 4000. Through fastp at Q25 and MiXCR, TCRdb rebuilt clones from the public reads, retaining in-frame beta chains. Rows are combined by CDR3 protein, so each entry shows the most common genes and DNA. A total of about 89,000 distinct CDR3 sequences appear in this sample, over 15% of them only once. 0.85% of the sample lies in the top ten. Specimen: naive CD8+ T cells from blood, with Jurkat cell RNA spiked in. Reading the label with the study, this specimen's cell subset or site is: FACS-sorted CD8+CD4-CCR7+CD45RA+ naive T cells. The receptors were gathered from a human donor in good health. Some libraries in this study had Jurkat cell RNA spiked in.

The V and J genes are TRBV29-1 and TRBJ2-1; a possible D gene is TRBD2 (6 bases). This CDR3 contains 15 residues. Deletions cut 7 bases from V and 4 bases from J, with 20 bases between. CDR1 and CDR2 from the germline V gene are SQVTM and ANQGSEA. CDR3 loop: CSAELVGGQYNEQFF. CDR3 coding DNA: TGCAGCGCTGAGTTGGTGGGGGGTCAGTACAATGAGCAGTTCTTC.

This clonotype appeared many times. The chain employs TRBV7-6 and TRBJ2-3, with TRBD1 matching 9 bases. J was trimmed by 0 bases and V by 1 base; bases with no gene match: 11. Germline lookup yields CDR1 SGHVS and CDR2 FNYEAQ. This CDR3 comprises 19 residues. The DNA of the CDR3 is TGTGCCAGCAGCTTAGAACAGGGGGCCCGGATTGCTAGCACAGATACGCAGTATTTT. Translated, it gives CASSLEQGARIASTDTQYF.

This clonotype has only a few counts. One base away lies a much larger clone, so this may be a sequencing read error. The rearrangement joins TRBV4-1 to TRBJ1-1; D not certain. Looked up from germline, CDR1 is MGHRA and CDR2 is YSYEKL. The CDR3 loop spans 14 amino acids. The CDR3: CANSQFLRNTEAFF. The CDR3 DNA is TGCGCCAACAGCCAATTTCTCAGGAACACTGAAGCTTTCTTT.

This clonotype was detected many times. The chain couples TRBV20-1 to TRBJ1-6; a weak D match, TRBD1 (6 bases). The CDR3 consists of 16 residues. Trimming pared 7 bases from V and 3 bases from J, leaving 19 bases between. The germline V gene has CDR1 DFQATT and CDR2 SNEGSKA (reference sequence). CDR3: CSVQETGQSYNSPLHF. In DNA, the CDR3 is TGCAGTGTACAGGAGACTGGACAGAGCTATAATTCACCCCTCCACTTT.

This clonotype came up a few times. A much larger clone lies one base from this, so it may be a read error. The genes are TRBV6-5 and TRBJ1-1; D unclear. The CDR3 runs to 15 residues. Per the germline V gene, CDR1 is MNHEY and CDR2 is SVGAGI. The CDR3 spells CASRYSRFLDTEAFF. The DNA for the CDR3 is TGTGCCAGCAGGTACTCTAGGTTTCTGGACACTGAAGCTTTCTTT.